This note documents a single TCR beta chain sequence. The antigen remains undetermined. The data were obtained in a study of vaccination and CD4 T cells after COVID-19. At the Johns Hopkins FTIC core, DNA taken from cultured CD4+ T cells was sequenced by way of the Oncomine TCR Beta short-read assay. TCRdb used MiXCR to reprocess the PCR reads, holding one entry per CDR3 protein. The sample yields some 15,000 distinct CDR3 sequences, 55% to 60% seen once. Treatment of the sample: roughly 10-day PBMC culture with coronavirus spike peptide pools or control peptides (ViraFEST assay). This clonotype originated in a human donor who had recovered from COVID-19. Sample: CD4+ T cells from blood, cultured in vitro.

CDR3 region: CASSLDRNTGELFF. For the CDR3, the DNA is TGTGCCAGCAGCTTAGACAGGAACACCGGGGAGCTGTTTTTT. The chain is built from TRBV7-2 and TRBJ2-2; D uncertain. This CDR3 contains 14 residues. V dropped 1 base and J dropped 1 base, with 4 bases sitting between them. Germline V gene sequence: CDR1 SGHTA, CDR2 FQGNSA.